Following are 30 T cell receptor beta chains from one sample sequenced in a study of shared clonotypes between healthy human individuals. Some clones are missing from TCRdb's copy, which holds only in-frame ones; the method was immunoSEQ multiplex PCR. The sample includes 2 million to 2.5 million clones, over 90% of them seen just once. Sequenced sample: naive CD4+ T cells from PBMCs. Subset denoted: CD45RA+ positively selected. Receptors originate from a man younger than 35 in good health. Some clones in this sample may be carry-over from other donors' samples.

This chain uses TRBV6-5 with TRBJ1-1; D may be TRBD1 (5 bases). The CDR3 runs 13 residues. V was clipped by 5 bases and J by 11 bases, with 18 bases between them. The germline gives CDR1 MNHEY, CDR2 SVGAGI. CDR3 protein: CASSGSQGSSAFF. DNA of the CDR3: TGTGCCAGCAGTGGGAGCCAGGGAAGTTCCGCTTTCTTT.

This chain connects TRBV28 to TRBJ2-2; D perhaps matches TRBD1 (7 bases). The V end was cut by 7 bases, the J end by 8 bases, with 23 bases between. In germline, CDR1 is MDHEN, CDR2 SYDVKM. CDR3 length equals 16 residues. CDR3 DNA sequence: TGTGCCAGCACTCCTAGACAGGGAAAGGAGGGGGGGGAGCTGTTTTTT. Translation gives CASTPRQGKEGGELFF.

The CDR3 region is CASSRGQNQPQHF. CDR3 in DNA: TGTGCCAGCAGCCGTGGACAGAATCAGCCCCAGCATTTT. The chain recombines TRBV7-6 with TRBJ1-5; D is perhaps TRBD1 (6 bases). Trimming removed 5 bases at V and 4 bases at J, with 9 bases between. The CDR3 extends over 13 amino acids. Germline assignment: CDR1 SGHVS and CDR2 FNYEAQ.

This sequence joins TRBV19 and TRBJ1-1; TRBD1 matches at 7 bases. The CDR3 is made up of 14 amino acids. Germline lookup yields CDR1 LNHDA and CDR2 SQIVND (reference sequence). The V and J ends lost 7 bases and 1 base, in that order; junction bases with no gene match: 6. This CDR3 reads CASISGQRNTEAFF. As DNA, the CDR3 is TGTGCCAGTATCTCGGGACAGCGGAACACTGAAGCTTTCTTT.

The CDR3 here is CASSEAGDRSYEQYF. The CDR3 coding sequence is TGTGCCAGCAGTGAAGCGGGTGACCGATCCTACGAGCAGTACTTC. The genes are TRBV11-3 and TRBJ2-7; a weak D match, TRBD2 (6 bases). This CDR3 is 15 amino acids long. Germline-derived CDR1 and CDR2 are SGHNT and YENEEA. Trimming cost V 6 bases and J 1 base, with 16 bases left between them.

The CDR3 protein is CASSSFPAQLAKNIQYF. Written as DNA, the CDR3 is TGTGCCAGCAGCTCTTTCCCTGCTCAGCTAGCCAAAAACATTCAGTACTTC. The V call is TRBV7-9, the J call TRBJ2-4; D gene uncertain. The ends were cut back, 4 bases at V and 0 bases at J, with 16 bases in the middle. In germline, CDR1 is SEHNR, CDR2 FQNEAQ (reference sequence). There are 17 residues in the CDR3.

V gene TRBV19 combines with J gene TRBJ2-3; D remains unclear. Trimming removed 4 bases from V and 2 bases from J, with 10 bases in between. Germline-derived CDR1 and CDR2 are LNHDA and SQIVND (reference sequence). The CDR3 length is 14 residues. The CDR3 region is CASSNRLFTDTQYF. The CDR3 DNA reads as TGTGCCAGTAGTAACAGACTCTTCACAGATACGCAGTATTTT.

The chain links TRBV7-2 to TRBJ1-5, with D maybe TRBD1 (6 bases). The V gene's germline CDR1 is SGHTA and CDR2 FQGNSA. This CDR3 spans 17 amino acids. Trimming pared 4 bases from V and 2 bases from J, leaving 18 bases between. CDR3 protein: CASSSRAGAMGNQPQHF. Here the CDR3 DNA reads TGTGCCAGCAGCTCTAGGGCAGGGGCGATGGGCAATCAGCCCCAGCATTTT.

The CDR3 sequence is CASSLLGGRSGDTQYF. For the CDR3, the DNA is TGTGCCAGCAGTTTATTGGGGGGGCGAAGCGGAGATACGCAGTATTTT. The rearrangement joins TRBV28 to TRBJ2-3; maybe TRBD2 (7 bases). Between the trimmed V and J ends, which lost 1 base and 5 bases, there was a span of 16 bases. Germline-derived CDR1 and CDR2 are MDHEN and SYDVKM. The CDR3 consists of 16 residues.

CDR3 in amino acids: CASSELRRGSYNEQFF. In DNA form, the CDR3 reads TGCGCCAGCAGTGAGTTACGTCGGGGATCCTACAATGAGCAGTTCTTC. This chain joins TRBV10-2 and TRBJ2-1; tentatively, D is TRBD2 (5 bases). The germline V and J ends were trimmed by 1 base and 1 base, with 11 bases remaining between them. Germline CDR1 WSHSY, CDR2 SAAADI. The CDR3 is made up of 16 amino acids.

The chain combines TRBV10-3 with TRBJ2-3, with D possibly called TRBD1 or TRBD2 (6 bases each). Trimming shortened V by 7 bases and J by 2 bases, and 13 bases separated the two germline ends. The CDR3 covers 14 residues. Germline CDR1 reads ENHRY; CDR2 reads SYGVKD. CDR3 residues: CAINRGPSTDTQYF. The CDR3 nucleotides read TGTGCCATCAACCGGGGGCCTTCCACAGATACGCAGTATTTT.

This chain connects TRBV19 to TRBJ1-2; 10 bases fit TRBD1. This CDR3 contains 15 residues. V was clipped by 7 bases and J by 8 bases; unmatched bases: 13. Germline CDR1 LNHDA, CDR2 SQIVND (reference sequence). CDR3 in DNA: TGTGCCAGTACCTCTCACGGACAGGGGGAAATGGGCTACACCTTC. Its protein product is CASTSHGQGEMGYTF.

The chain combines TRBV19 with TRBJ2-5; 11 bases fit TRBD1. Germline assignment: CDR1 LNHDA and CDR2 SQIVND (reference sequence). Trimming at V came to 3 bases and at J to 2 bases, leaving 11 bases not matched to a gene. The CDR3 length is 18 residues. CDR3 region: CASSISPPGQGGQETQYF. CDR3 nucleotides: TGTGCCAGTAGTATTTCCCCCCCGGGACAGGGGGGTCAAGAGACCCAGTACTTC.

The table lists this clone with a count of one. This sample also contains other DNA sequences that code for the same CDR3. The chain employs TRBV2 and TRBJ1-1; D is ambiguous. The V end was cut by 1 base, the J end by 5 bases, with 8 bases between. There are 13 residues in the CDR3. CDR1 is SNHLY, CDR2 FYNNEI, per germline. The CDR3 DNA reads TGTGCCAGCAGTGAAGAACGGGGAACTGAAGCTTTCTTT. It codes for CASSEERGTEAFF.

A note on this clone: Other DNA sequences in this specimen translate into the identical CDR3. J is TRBJ1-1 and V is TRBV5-1; D may be TRBD1 (5 bases). Trimming removed 0 bases at V and 3 bases at J, with 9 bases between. Germline CDR1 and CDR2: SGHRS and YFSETQ. This CDR3 has 14 amino acids. This CDR3 is CASSLGGADTEAFF. The DNA for the CDR3 is TGCGCCAGCAGCTTGGGAGGGGCCGACACTGAAGCTTTCTTT.

The rearrangement uses TRBV7-2 and TRBJ2-7; a possible D gene is TRBD2 (6 bases). Trimming took off 2 bases at V and 5 bases at J, with 13 bases between the two ends. The CDR3 covers 14 residues. CDR1 and CDR2 (germline): SGHTA, FQGNSA. The chain's CDR3 is CASSLLGREDEQYF. As DNA, the CDR3 is TGTGCCAGCAGCTTATTAGGCAGGGAGGACGAGCAGTACTTC.

This chain uses TRBV28 with TRBJ2-2; D gene uncertain. Trimming took off 6 bases at V and 7 bases at J, with 12 bases between the two ends. The CDR3 spans 13 residues. Germline CDR1 and CDR2: MDHEN and SYDVKM. CDR3 sequence: CASSPHAVGELFF. In nucleotides, the CDR3 is TGTGCCAGCAGCCCTCATGCGGTCGGGGAGCTGTTTTTT.

The rearrangement links TRBV4-1 to TRBJ1-2; tentative D call: TRBD1 (5 bases). V was pared by 4 bases and J by 3 bases, with 12 bases between. The germline V gene has CDR1 MGHRA and CDR2 YSYEKL. The CDR3 loop spans 14 amino acids. CDR3 in DNA: TGCGCCAGCAGCCGAAACGGGGCCGACTATGGCTACACCTTC. Translating gives CASSRNGADYGYTF.

Comment on this clone: The identical CDR3 is also encoded by other nucleotide sequences in the sample. The J gene is TRBJ1-2, the V gene TRBV5-4, with no clear D. The V and J ends lost 0 bases and 3 bases respectively, with 9 bases between them. Germline V lookup: CDR1 SGHNT, CDR2 YYREEE (reference sequence). The CDR3 runs to 14 residues. The CDR3 DNA sequence: TGTGCCAGCAGCTTGGGAGGGCAGGACTATGGCTACACCTTC. This sequence encodes CASSLGGQDYGYTF.

The V call is TRBV27, the J call TRBJ2-2, with D perhaps assigned TRBD1 or TRBD2 (5 bases each). The V gene lost 7 bases and the J gene lost 4 bases, with 13 bases spanning the gap. Germline values: CDR1 MNHEY, CDR2 SMNVEV (reference sequence). This CDR3 is 14 amino acids long. This CDR3 reads CASMGTRRTGELFF. The DNA for the CDR3 is TGTGCCAGCATGGGGACCCGTCGCACCGGGGAGCTGTTTTTT.

V gene TRBV7-9 combines with J gene TRBJ1-1; no clear D gene. Germline V gene data show CDR1 as SEHNR and CDR2 as FQNEAQ (reference sequence). Trimming shortened V by 6 bases and J by 1 base, and 15 bases separated the two germline ends. This CDR3 is 15 amino acids long. DNA for the CDR3: TGTGCCAGCAGTGTGGTGGAGTTCACGAACACTGAAGCTTTCTTT. Protein sequence: CASSVVEFTNTEAFF.

The chain recombines TRBV6-5 with TRBJ1-2; TRBD1 might be the D (6 bases). This CDR3 has 15 residues. V was pared by 7 bases and J by 6 bases, with 21 bases between. Per germline, CDR1 MNHEY and CDR2 SVGAGI. CDR3 amino acids: CASNSPGGGANGYTF. Written as DNA, the CDR3 is TGTGCCAGCAATAGCCCCGGAGGGGGGGCCAATGGCTACACCTTC.

A word on this clone: The same CDR3 can be traced to other DNA sequences in this sample. This chain links TRBV20-1 with TRBJ2-5, with D unresolved. Trimming removed 3 bases at V and 5 bases at J, with 4 bases between. The length of the CDR3 is 10 residues. The germline CDR1 and CDR2 sequences are DFQATT and SNEGSKA (reference sequence). This chain's CDR3 is CSASAETQYF. In DNA form, the CDR3 reads TGCAGTGCTAGCGCGGAGACCCAGTACTTC.

The rearrangement joins TRBV5-1 to TRBJ2-1; the D is unclear. Looked up from germline, CDR1 is SGHRS and CDR2 is YFSETQ. This CDR3 comprises 16 residues. Deletions cut 3 bases from V and 0 bases from J, with 13 bases between. The chain's CDR3 is CASSSTPGLSYNEQFF. In DNA form, the CDR3 reads TGCGCCAGCAGCTCGACGCCTGGGCTCTCCTACAATGAGCAGTTCTTC.

V gene TRBV6-5 combines with J gene TRBJ2-7; tentatively, D is TRBD1 or TRBD2 (5 bases each). V was shortened by 2 bases and J by 2 bases, with 16 bases between the two germline ends. From germline, CDR1 is MNHEY and CDR2 SVGAGI. This CDR3 has 16 residues. The CDR3 is CASSYQAGTATYEQYF. In DNA form, the CDR3 reads TGTGCCAGCAGTTACCAGGCCGGGACGGCCACCTACGAGCAGTACTTC.

The CDR3 region has the DNA TGTGCCAGCAGTCTGGGGACAGAGCCTATCTCTGGAAACACCATATATTTT. Protein product: CASSLGTEPISGNTIYF. The chain joins TRBV28 to TRBJ1-3, with 7 bases fitting TRBD1. The CDR3 loop spans 17 amino acids. Trimming took 5 bases from V and 0 from J; bases not matched to a gene: 10. Germline CDR1 reads MDHEN; CDR2 reads SYDVKM.

This sequence joins TRBV11-2 and TRBJ1-3, with D perhaps matching TRBD1 (5 bases). From germline, CDR1 is SGHAT and CDR2 FQNNGV. The CDR3 totals 15 residues. V lost 4 bases and J 0 bases, leaving 10 bases between the germline ends. The CDR3: CASSWSGGSGNTIYF. The CDR3 nucleotides are TGTGCCAGCAGCTGGTCGGGGGGCTCTGGAAACACCATATATTTT.

This CDR3 reads CASNTMGLAENNEQFF. DNA for the CDR3: TGTGCCAGTAACACCATGGGACTAGCGGAGAACAATGAGCAGTTCTTC. V is TRBV19 and J is TRBJ2-1; TRBD2 aligns across 11 bases. Germline CDR1 LNHDA, CDR2 SQIVND (reference sequence). V dropped 7 bases and J dropped 5; count of bases not matched to a gene: 10. This CDR3 has 16 residues.

This chain uses TRBV5-5 with TRBJ1-1, with 9 bases identical to TRBD1. The germline V gene has CDR1 SGHKS and CDR2 YYEKEE (reference sequence). The CDR3 covers 13 residues. With V trimmed by 3 bases and J by 4 bases, 1 base remained unmatched. CDR3: CASSSTGGTEAFF. The CDR3 coding sequence is TGTGCCAGCAGCTCGACAGGGGGCACTGAAGCTTTCTTT.

This clone occurred once. CDR3 nucleotides: TGTGCCAGCAGTGCTCTAGCGGGAGCCGATGAGCAGTTCTTC. It is translated as CASSALAGADEQFF. The V call is TRBV6-1, the J call TRBJ2-1; TRBD2 aligns across 10 bases. The junction had 5 bases not matched to a gene; V was cut back by 4 bases and J by 8 bases. Germline lookup yields CDR1 MNHNS and CDR2 SASEGT. The CDR3 covers 14 residues.